Listed below are T cell receptor beta chains from one sample, sequenced in a study of T cell responses to AZD1222 COVID-19 vaccine. Clones were sequenced by immunoSEQ multiplex PCR, and TCRdb holds only the in-frame ones, with some missing. This table has under 70,000 clones, 89% appearing once. Sequences were derived from peripheral blood, sampled 28 days after the second AZD1222 dose. The receptors originated from an adult who received the AZD1222 COVID-19 vaccine. The CDR3 runs from the conserved cysteine through the conserved F or W. A D gene is named only where the DNA matches it firmly. Size values are once, few and many counts, or a class for expanded clones, and some rows have none.

clone size,V gene,J gene,D gene,CDR3 DNA,CDR3 protein
-,TRBV7-2,TRBJ2-3,-,TGTGCCAGCAGCTCCCTCCCCGCTAGCGGCACAGATACGCAGTATTTT,CASSSLPASGTDTQYF
-,TRBV18,TRBJ1-4,-,TGTGCCAGCTCCCGAGGGACATTGAATGAAAAACTGTTTTTT,CASSRGTLNEKLFF
once,TRBV7-9,TRBJ2-7,-,TGTGCCAGCAGCTTAGGAGGGGGCGAGCAGTACTTC,CASSLGGGEQYF
-,TRBV4-1,TRBJ2-2,TRBD2,TGCGCCAGCAGCCAAGATCGGTTCGGAGGACTAGAGAACACCGGGGAGCTGTTTTTT,CASSQDRFGGLENTGELFF
-,TRBV3-1/TRBV3-2,TRBJ1-6,-,TGTGCCAGCAGCCCAACAAAACAGGATATTGCCTTTAATTCACCCCTCCACTTT,CASSPTKQDIAFNSPLHF
-,TRBV7-2,TRBJ1-2,-,TGTGCCAGCAGCTTCAACCTTTACTATGGCTACACCTTC,CASSFNLYYGYTF
-,TRBV19,TRBJ2-7,TRBD2,TGTGCCAGTAGTGTCCAAGCGGGAGGACGCTACGAGCAGTACTTC,CASSVQAGGRYEQYF
-,TRBV6-5,TRBJ1-5,-,TGTGCCAGCAGTTACAGTCAACAACAGCCCCAGCATTTT,CASSYSQQQPQHF
-,TRBV29-1,TRBJ1-1,-,TGCAGCGTTGAAGAGAGCAGGAGAAAGGCTTTCTTT,CSVEESRRKAFF
-,TRBV19,TRBJ2-7,-,TGTGCCAGTAGTATACGGTTCGATTCACGCTACGAGCAGTACTTC,CASSIRFDSRYEQYF
-,TRBV29-1,TRBJ2-1,-,TGCAGCGTTGAAGTCACAAGCTCCTACAATGAGCAGTTCTTC,CSVEVTSSYNEQFF
-,TRBV11-2,TRBJ2-1,-,TGTGCCAGCAGCTCTAGTGGAACCTACAATGAGCAGTTCTTC,CASSSSGTYNEQFF
-,TRBV9,TRBJ1-1,-,TGTGCCAGCAGCGTAGGGCCCTTGAACACTGAAGCTTTCTTT,CASSVGPLNTEAFF
-,TRBV7-2,TRBJ2-3,TRBD2,TGTGCCAGCAGCTCCCCAGTAGCGGGAGGGGGGACAGATACGCAGTATTTT,CASSSPVAGGGTDTQYF
-,TRBV27,TRBJ1-2,-,TGTGCCAGCAGTTTATCGGGGAGGGAAGGCTACACCTTC,CASSLSGREGYTF
few,TRBV5-4,TRBJ2-1,TRBD2,TGTGCCAGCAGCTATAGCGGGGTCGTATACAATGAGCAGTTCTTC,CASSYSGVVYNEQFF
few,TRBV2,TRBJ2-7,TRBD2,TGTGCCAGCAGATTCGCTAGCGGAGCCACCTACGAGCAGTACTTC,CASRFASGATYEQYF
-,TRBV24-1,TRBJ2-5,-,TGTGCCACCAGTGATTTATCGGGCGACCAAGAGACCCAGTACTTC,CATSDLSGDQETQYF
-,TRBV29-1,TRBJ2-1,TRBD2,TGCAGCGCGTCGGGGGGTAAAGGGGCCTACAATGAGCAGTTCTTC,CSASGGKGAYNEQFF
-,TRBV18,TRBJ1-2,-,TGTGCCAGCTCACTAAGGAAGGGGGGCGCCGGCTATGGCTACACCTTC,CASSLRKGGAGYGYTF
-,TRBV11-3,TRBJ2-7,-,TGTGCCAGCAGCTTAGTGCGGGTATTGGGCGAGCAGTACTTC,CASSLVRVLGEQYF
-,TRBV6-5,TRBJ2-2,-,TGTGCCAGCAGTTACTCGGGTCTTACCGGGGTCGGGGAGCTGTTTTTT,CASSYSGLTGVGELFF
once,TRBV7-2,TRBJ1-2,-,TGTGCCAGCAGCTTAGCGGGGAAAAGCCTCTACACCTTC,CASSLAGKSLYTF
-,TRBV6-5,TRBJ1-3,-,TGTGCCAGCAGGGACTCTGGAAACACCATATATTTT,CASRDSGNTIYF
-,TRBV6-5,TRBJ1-4,-,TGTGCCAGCAGCAGATTTGACGGTGAAAAACTGTTTTTT,CASSRFDGEKLFF
-,TRBV14,TRBJ2-3,TRBD1,TGTGCCAGCAGCCAACCAGGGGGCTGGGATACGCAGTATTTT,CASSQPGGWDTQYF
once,TRBV10-3,TRBJ2-7,-,TGTGCCATCAGTTTGGACTGGATTAACTACGAGCAGTACTTC,CAISLDWINYEQYF
few,TRBV5-1,TRBJ2-3,TRBD2,TGCGCCAGCAGCTTGGGGCTAGCGGTGATCCGGGGCACAGATACGCAGTATTTT,CASSLGLAVIRGTDTQYF
-,TRBV6-5,TRBJ2-7,-,TGTGCCAGCAGAACGTCGCTAGGTCAGGGCGAGCAGTACTTC,CASRTSLGQGEQYF
-,TRBV19,TRBJ2-6,-,TGTGCCAGTAGTAGGGGGGGCGCTTCCTCTGGGGCCAACGTCCTGACTTTC,CASSRGGASSGANVLTF
-,TRBV29-1,TRBJ1-1,-,TGCAGCGTTGAGCTGGGGATGAACACTGAAGCTTTCTTT,CSVELGMNTEAFF
-,TRBV19,TRBJ1-5,-,TGTGCCAGTGGTATACAGCAGCATAGCAATCAGCCCCAGCATTTT,CASGIQQHSNQPQHF
-,TRBV7-9,TRBJ2-1,TRBD2,TGTGCCAGCAGCTTGACTAGCGAGATCTACAATGAGCAGTTCTTC,CASSLTSEIYNEQFF
-,TRBV9,TRBJ2-3,TRBD2,TGTGCCAGCAGCGACGGTTTACTAGCGGGCAGCACAGATACGCAGTATTTT,CASSDGLLAGSTDTQYF
-,TRBV5-4,TRBJ2-1,-,TGTGCCAGCAGCTTGGGGGGGTATGAGAATGAGCAGTTCTTC,CASSLGGYENEQFF
few,TRBV7-8,TRBJ1-1,TRBD1,TGTGCCAGCAGCTTAGAGAGGACAGGGACTGAAGCTTTCTTT,CASSLERTGTEAFF
-,TRBV5-6,TRBJ2-5,-,TGTGCCAGCAGCTGGGGGCGAGAGACCCAGTACTTC,CASSWGRETQYF
many,TRBV3-1/TRBV3-2,TRBJ2-5,-,TGTGCCAGCAGCCAAGGGCACCGTGGGCGGGAGACCCAGTACTTC,CASSQGHRGRETQYF
-,TRBV30,TRBJ1-1,-,TGTGCCTGGAGTGTGGGGGAGAACACTGAAGCTTTCTTT,CAWSVGENTEAFF
-,TRBV6-4,TRBJ2-1,-,TGTGCCAGAAGTTCCTACAATGAGCAGTTCTTC,CARSSYNEQFF